The TCR beta chain under discussion was sequenced for a study of OX40 agonist ivuxolimab in advanced cancers. For the study at large: Patients with prior anti-PD-1, anti-PD-L1 or anti-CTLA-4 therapy were eligible; 40% had some. Partial responses occurred in Three dose-escalation patients, one with hepatocellular carcinoma and two with cutaneous melanoma.

The protocol was immunoSEQ multiplex PCR, while the TCRdb copy is restricted to in-frame clones and leaves out a portion. The table records roughly 60,000 clones, 87% of them present only once. The CDR3 runs to 13 residues. CDR1 and CDR2 from the germline V gene are MNHEY and SVGAGI. V lost 4 bases, J lost 4 bases, and 11 bases lay in between. The chain has TRBV6-5 and TRBJ2-7, with TRBD2 as a possible D gene (5 bases). This sequence originates from an adult with an advanced solid tumor such as melanoma, head and neck, liver or kidney cancer. The sample here was CD4+ or CD8+ T cells sorted from blood, taken in a trial of the OX40 agonist ivuxolimab. CDR3: CASSFGGTYEQYF. The CDR3 nucleotides read TGTGCCAGCAGTTTTGGAGGAACTTACGAGCAGTACTTC.